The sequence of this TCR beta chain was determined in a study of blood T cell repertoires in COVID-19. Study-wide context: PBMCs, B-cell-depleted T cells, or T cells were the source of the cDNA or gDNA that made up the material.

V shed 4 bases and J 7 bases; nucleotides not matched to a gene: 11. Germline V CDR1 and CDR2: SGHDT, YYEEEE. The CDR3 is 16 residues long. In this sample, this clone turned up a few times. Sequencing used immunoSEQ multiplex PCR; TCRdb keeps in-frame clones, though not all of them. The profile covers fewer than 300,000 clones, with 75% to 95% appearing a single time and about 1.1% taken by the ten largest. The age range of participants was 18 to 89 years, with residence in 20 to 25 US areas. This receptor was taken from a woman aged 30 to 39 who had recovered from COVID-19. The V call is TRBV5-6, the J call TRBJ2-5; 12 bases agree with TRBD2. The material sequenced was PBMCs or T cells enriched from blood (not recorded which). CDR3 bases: TGTGCCAGCAGCGCTGGACTAGCGGGACAACGCGGGACCCAGTACTTC. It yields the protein CASSAGLAGQRGTQYF.